This T cell receptor (beta chain) derives from a study of blood T cell repertoires in COVID-19. On the study more broadly: Italy, Spain and the United States were the sources of the convalescent and acute COVID-19 samples.

Germline V gives CDR1 SGDLS, CDR2 YYNGEE. The CDR3 extends over 15 amino acids. V shed 4 bases and J 5 bases; nucleotides not matched to a gene: 8. As processed by the authors: Counts of nucleated cells, estimated from reference gene primer amplification, were obtained. Data came from immunoSEQ multiplex PCR; TCRdb stores just in-frame clones and leaves some out. V, J and clone size were drawn from that table, and D and trimming were deduced from the DNA. The sample records about 210,000 clones, 80% to 90% being singletons. The table lists this clone with a count of one. This sequence originates from a woman between 40 and 55 years old with active or convalescent COVID-19. The sample was peripheral blood. The genes are TRBV9 and TRBJ1-4; TRBD1 matches 7 bases. The CDR3 here is CASSPRDRSNEKLFF. The CDR3 DNA is TGTGCCAGCAGCCCCCGGGACAGATCAAATGAAAAACTGTTTTTT.